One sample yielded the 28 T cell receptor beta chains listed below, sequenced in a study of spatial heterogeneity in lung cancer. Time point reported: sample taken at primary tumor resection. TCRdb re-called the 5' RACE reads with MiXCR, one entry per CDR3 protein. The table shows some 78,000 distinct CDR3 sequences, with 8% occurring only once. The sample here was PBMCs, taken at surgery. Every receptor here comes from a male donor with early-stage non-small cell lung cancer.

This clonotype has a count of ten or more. The CDR3 DNA reads as TGCGCCAGCAGCTTCACACCCGGGGCTAGCGGTTTGGGGGAGACCCAGTACTTC. Its translation: CASSFTPGASGLGETQYF. The chain combines TRBV5-1 with TRBJ2-5, with TRBD2 matching over 7 bases. The CDR3 is made up of 18 amino acids. The germline CDR1 and CDR2 sequences are SGHRS and YFSETQ. The V and J ends lost 2 bases and 5 bases, in that order; junction bases with no gene match: 18.

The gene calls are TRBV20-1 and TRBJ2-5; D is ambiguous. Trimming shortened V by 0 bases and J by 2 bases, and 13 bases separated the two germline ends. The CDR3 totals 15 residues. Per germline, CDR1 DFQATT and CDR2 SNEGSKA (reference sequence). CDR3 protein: CSARDFNGVQETQYF. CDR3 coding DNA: TGCAGTGCTAGAGACTTTAACGGTGTGCAAGAGACCCAGTACTTC.

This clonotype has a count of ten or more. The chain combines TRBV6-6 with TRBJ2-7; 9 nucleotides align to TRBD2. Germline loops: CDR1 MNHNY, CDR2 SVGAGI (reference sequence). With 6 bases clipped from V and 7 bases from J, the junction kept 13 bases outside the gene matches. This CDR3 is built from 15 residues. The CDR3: CASSLTPSGTGEQYF. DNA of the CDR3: TGTGCCAGCAGCCTAACCCCTAGCGGGACGGGGGAGCAGTACTTC.

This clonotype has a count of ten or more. This CDR3 is CASSQGQGNTEAFF. In DNA, the CDR3 is TGTGCCAGCAGCCAAGGACAGGGGAACACTGAAGCTTTCTTT. V is TRBV4-2 and J is TRBJ1-1; TRBD1 agrees at 7 bases. V was pared by 1 base and J by 1 base, with 0 bases of the junction left unmatched. CDR1 is LGHNA and CDR2 is YNFKEQ in the germline V gene. This CDR3 comprises 14 residues.

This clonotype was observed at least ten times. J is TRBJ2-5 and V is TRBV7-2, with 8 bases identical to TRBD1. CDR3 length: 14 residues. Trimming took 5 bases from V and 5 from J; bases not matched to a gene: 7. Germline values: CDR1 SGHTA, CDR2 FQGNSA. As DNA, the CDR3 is TGTGCCAGCAGCAAGACAGGGGCCGCGGAGACCCAGTACTTC. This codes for CASSKTGAAETQYF.

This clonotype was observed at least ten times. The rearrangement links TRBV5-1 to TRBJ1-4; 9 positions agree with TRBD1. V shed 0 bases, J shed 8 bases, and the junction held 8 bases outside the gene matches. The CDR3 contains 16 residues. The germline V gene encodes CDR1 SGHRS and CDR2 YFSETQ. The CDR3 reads CASSLGHSGTGEKLFF. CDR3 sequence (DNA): TGCGCCAGCAGCTTGGGCCACTCTGGGACAGGGGAAAAACTGTTTTTT.

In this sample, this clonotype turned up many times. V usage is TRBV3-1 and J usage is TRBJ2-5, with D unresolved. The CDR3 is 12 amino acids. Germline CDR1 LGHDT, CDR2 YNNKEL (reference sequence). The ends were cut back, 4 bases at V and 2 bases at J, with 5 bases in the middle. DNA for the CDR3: TGTGCCAGCAGCCCCGATCAAGAGACCCAGTACTTC. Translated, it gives CASSPDQETQYF.

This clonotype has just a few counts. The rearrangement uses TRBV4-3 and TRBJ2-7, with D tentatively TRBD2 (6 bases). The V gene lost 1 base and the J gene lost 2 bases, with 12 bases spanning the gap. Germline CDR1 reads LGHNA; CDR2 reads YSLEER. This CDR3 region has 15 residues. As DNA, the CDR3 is TGCGCCAGCAGCCAAGTTGGGCTAGCGCCCTACGAGCAGTACTTC. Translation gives CASSQVGLAPYEQYF.

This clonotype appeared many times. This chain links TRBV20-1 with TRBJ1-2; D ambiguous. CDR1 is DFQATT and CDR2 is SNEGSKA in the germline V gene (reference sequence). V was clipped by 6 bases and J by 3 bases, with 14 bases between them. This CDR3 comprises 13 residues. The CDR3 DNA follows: TGCAGTGCCGGGGAGGCAACCTACTATGGCTACACCTTC. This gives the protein CSAGEATYYGYTF.

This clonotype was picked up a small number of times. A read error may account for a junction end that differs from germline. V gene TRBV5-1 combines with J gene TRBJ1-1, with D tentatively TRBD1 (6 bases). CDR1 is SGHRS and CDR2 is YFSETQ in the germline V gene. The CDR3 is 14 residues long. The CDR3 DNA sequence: TGCGCGAGCAGCTTGACGGGGGCAGGGACTGAAGCTTTCTTT. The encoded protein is CASSLTGAGTEAFF. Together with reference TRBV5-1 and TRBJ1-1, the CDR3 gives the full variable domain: KAGVTQTPRYLIKTRGQQVTLSCSPISGHRSVSWYQQTPGQGLQFLFEYFSETQRNKGNFPGRFSGRQFSNSRSEMNVSTLELGDSALYLCASSLTGAGTEAFFGQGTRLTVV.

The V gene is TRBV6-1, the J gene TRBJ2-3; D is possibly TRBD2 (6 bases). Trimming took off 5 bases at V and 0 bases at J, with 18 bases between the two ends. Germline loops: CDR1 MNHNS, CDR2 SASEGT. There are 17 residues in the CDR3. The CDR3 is CASSPLSTGDSTDTQYF. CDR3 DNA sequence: TGTGCCAGCAGTCCCCTCTCCACGGGAGATAGCACAGATACGCAGTATTTT.

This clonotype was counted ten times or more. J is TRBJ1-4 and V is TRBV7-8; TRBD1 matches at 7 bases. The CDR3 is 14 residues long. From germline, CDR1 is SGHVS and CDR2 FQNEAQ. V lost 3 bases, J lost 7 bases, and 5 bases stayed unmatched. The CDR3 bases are TGTGCCAGCAGCTTCGGCAGGGGGGGTGAAAAACTGTTTTTT. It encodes CASSFGRGGEKLFF.

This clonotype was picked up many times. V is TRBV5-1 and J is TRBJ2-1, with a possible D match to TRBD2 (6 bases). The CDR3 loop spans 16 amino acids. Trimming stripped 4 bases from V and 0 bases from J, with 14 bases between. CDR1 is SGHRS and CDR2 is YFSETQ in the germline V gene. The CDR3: CASSPLADPSYNEQFF. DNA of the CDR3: TGCGCCAGCAGCCCCTTAGCGGATCCCTCCTACAATGAGCAGTTCTTC.

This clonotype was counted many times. The CDR3 is CATSRDLASAYNEQFF. The CDR3 DNA reads as TGTGCCACCAGCAGAGATTTGGCTAGCGCGTACAATGAGCAGTTCTTC. This chain connects TRBV15 to TRBJ2-1; perhaps TRBD2 as D (6 bases). The length of the CDR3 is 16 residues. The germline V gene has CDR1 LNHNV and CDR2 YYDKDF (reference sequence). V lost 0 bases and J lost 4, with 13 bases in between.

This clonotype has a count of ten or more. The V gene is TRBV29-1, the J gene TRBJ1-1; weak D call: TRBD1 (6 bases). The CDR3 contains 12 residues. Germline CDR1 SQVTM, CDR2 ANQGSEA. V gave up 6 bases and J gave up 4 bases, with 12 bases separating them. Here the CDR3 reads CSVVQGPTEAFF. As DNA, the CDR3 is TGCAGCGTCGTTCAGGGGCCCACTGAAGCTTTCTTT.

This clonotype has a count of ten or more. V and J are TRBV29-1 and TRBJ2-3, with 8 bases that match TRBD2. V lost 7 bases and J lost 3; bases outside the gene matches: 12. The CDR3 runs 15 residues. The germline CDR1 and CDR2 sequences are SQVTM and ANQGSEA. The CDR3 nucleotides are TGCAGCGAAACTAAAGCGGGAGTAGGTACAGATACGCAGTATTTT. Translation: CSETKAGVGTDTQYF.

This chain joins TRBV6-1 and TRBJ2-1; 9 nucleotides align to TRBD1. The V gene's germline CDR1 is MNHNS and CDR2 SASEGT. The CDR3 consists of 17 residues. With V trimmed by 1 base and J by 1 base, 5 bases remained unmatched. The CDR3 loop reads CASSEDGGTGSYNEQFF. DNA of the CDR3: TGTGCCAGCAGTGAAGATGGGGGGACAGGGTCCTACAATGAGCAGTTCTTC.

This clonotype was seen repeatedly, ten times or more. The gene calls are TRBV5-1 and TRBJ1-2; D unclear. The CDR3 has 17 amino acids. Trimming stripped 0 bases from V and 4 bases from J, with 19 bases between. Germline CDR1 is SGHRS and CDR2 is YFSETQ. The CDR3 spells CASSLGAQIPTGYGYTF. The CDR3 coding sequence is TGCGCCAGCAGCTTGGGGGCCCAGATTCCGACCGGCTATGGCTACACCTTC. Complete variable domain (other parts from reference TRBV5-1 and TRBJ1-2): KAGVTQTPRYLIKTRGQQVTLSCSPISGHRSVSWYQQTPGQGLQFLFEYFSETQRNKGNFPGRFSGRQFSNSRSEMNVSTLELGDSALYLCASSLGAQIPTGYGYTFGSGTRLTVV.

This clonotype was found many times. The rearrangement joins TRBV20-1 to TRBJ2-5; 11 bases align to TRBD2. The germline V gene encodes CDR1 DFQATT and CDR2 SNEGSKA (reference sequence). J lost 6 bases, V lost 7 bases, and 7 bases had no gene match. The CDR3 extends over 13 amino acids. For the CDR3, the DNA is TGCAGTGTGGAGACTAGCGGGATTAAGACCCAGTACTTC. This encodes CSVETSGIKTQYF.

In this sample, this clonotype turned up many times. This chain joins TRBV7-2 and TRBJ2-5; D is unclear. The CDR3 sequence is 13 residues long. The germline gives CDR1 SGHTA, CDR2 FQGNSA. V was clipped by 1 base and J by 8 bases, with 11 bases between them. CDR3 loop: CASSLELRRTQYF. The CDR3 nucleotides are TGTGCCAGCAGCTTAGAATTACGGAGAACCCAGTACTTC.

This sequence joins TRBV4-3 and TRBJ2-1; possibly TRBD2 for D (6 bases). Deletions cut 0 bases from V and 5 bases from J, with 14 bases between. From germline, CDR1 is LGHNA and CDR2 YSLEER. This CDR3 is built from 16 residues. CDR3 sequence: CASSQEMGSGHNEQFF. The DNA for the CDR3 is TGCGCCAGCAGCCAAGAAATGGGCAGCGGGCACAATGAGCAGTTCTTC.

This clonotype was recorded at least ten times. CDR3 residues: CASSLSTGGGYEQYF. The CDR3 bases are TGTGCCAGCAGTTTATCGACAGGGGGCGGCTACGAGCAGTACTTC. This rearrangement joins TRBV27 to TRBJ2-7, with 10 bases fitting TRBD1. From germline, CDR1 is MNHEY and CDR2 SMNVEV (reference sequence). V shed 0 bases and J 3 bases; nucleotides not matched to a gene: 2. This CDR3 is 15 amino acids long.

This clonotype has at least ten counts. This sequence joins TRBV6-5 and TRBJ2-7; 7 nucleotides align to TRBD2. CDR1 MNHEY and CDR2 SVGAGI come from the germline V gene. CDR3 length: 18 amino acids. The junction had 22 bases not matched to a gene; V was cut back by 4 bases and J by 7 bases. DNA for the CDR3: TGTGCCAGCAGTTCTCCCCTGACGGGACTTCCAGCGGGGAGGGAGCAGTACTTC. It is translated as CASSSPLTGLPAGREQYF.

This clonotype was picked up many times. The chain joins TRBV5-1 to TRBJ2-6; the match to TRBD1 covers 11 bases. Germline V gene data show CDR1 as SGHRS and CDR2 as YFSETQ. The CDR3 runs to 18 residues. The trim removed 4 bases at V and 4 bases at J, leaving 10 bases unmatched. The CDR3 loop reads CASSTTGTGGKGANVLTF. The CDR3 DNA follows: TGCGCCAGCAGCACGACCGGGACAGGGGGTAAAGGGGCCAACGTCCTGACTTTC.

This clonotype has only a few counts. In DNA, the CDR3 is TGTGCCAGCAGCGTAGAACCCCAGCGGAACTCCTACGAGCAGTACTTC. Protein sequence: CASSVEPQRNSYEQYF. The chain uses TRBV9 and TRBJ2-7; possible D gene TRBD2, 5 bases. Trimming removed 0 bases from V and 0 bases from J, with 13 bases in between. Per germline, CDR1 SGDLS and CDR2 YYNGEE. This CDR3 has 16 residues.

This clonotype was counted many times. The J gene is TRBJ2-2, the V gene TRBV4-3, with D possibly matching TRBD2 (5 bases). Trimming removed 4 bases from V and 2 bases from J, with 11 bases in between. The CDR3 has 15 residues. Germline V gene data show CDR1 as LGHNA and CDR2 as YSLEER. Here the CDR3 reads CASSPHGGNTGELFF. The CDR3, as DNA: TGCGCCAGCAGCCCCCATGGAGGAAACACCGGGGAGCTGTTTTTT.

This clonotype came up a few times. Written as DNA, the CDR3 is TGCAGCTTTAGCGGGAACTCCTACGAGCAGTACTTC. This codes for CSFSGNSYEQYF. This chain joins TRBV29-1 and TRBJ2-7, with 8 bases that match TRBD2. CDR3 length: 12 residues. The germline gives CDR1 SQVTM, CDR2 ANQGSEA. Unmatched junction bases numbered 3, after V lost 8 bases and J lost 0 bases.

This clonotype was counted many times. CDR3 sequence: CASSPNIVELNTEAFF. CDR3 sequence (DNA): TGTGCCAGCTCACCGAATATCGTAGAGTTGAACACTGAAGCTTTCTTT. The rearrangement joins TRBV18 to TRBJ1-1; the D is unclear. V was trimmed by 3 bases and J by 0 bases, leaving 14 bases between them. Germline-derived CDR1 and CDR2 are KGHSH and LQKENI. The CDR3 covers 16 residues.